The 5 T cell receptor beta chains given below trace back to one sample, sequenced in a study of control samples from healthy donors and cancer patients. Using immunoSEQ multiplex PCR, the repertoire was profiled, and TCRdb retains in-frame clones only, with some absent. The table includes about 110,000 clones, about nine tenths detected once. Sequencing input: blood. The source is a human donor in good health. The donor label of this sample is uncertain.

This clone was counted once. The chain joins TRBV11-2 to TRBJ2-1; 11 nucleotides line up with TRBD2. The CDR3 runs 14 residues. Germline V gene lookup returns CDR1 SGHAT and CDR2 FQNNGV. J gave up 10 bases and V 5 bases, and 7 bases lay outside the gene matches. Here the CDR3 DNA reads TGTGCCAGCAGCCTAACGAGGACTAGCGGGGAGCAGTTCTTC. This sequence encodes CASSLTRTSGEQFF.

This chain links TRBV23-1 with TRBJ1-5; 9 positions agree with TRBD1. TRBV23-1 is an open reading frame whose function is uncertain. V lost 0 bases and J lost 1; bases outside the gene matches: 7. There are 18 residues in the CDR3. CDR3 sequence reads: CASSQSPDRGSSNQPQHF. CDR3 nucleotide sequence: TGCGCCAGCAGTCAATCGCCGGACAGGGGATCGAGCAATCAGCCCCAGCATTTT.

This chain uses TRBV10-3 with TRBJ1-2; possibly TRBD1 for D (5 bases). This CDR3 has 17 residues. Per germline, CDR1 ENHRY and CDR2 SYGVKD. The ends were cut back, 3 bases at V and 7 bases at J, with 24 bases in the middle. The CDR3 coding sequence is TGTGCCATCAGTGACGAATCGATTCTCCGGGCTGGGGCTGGCTACACCTTC. This encodes CAISDESILRAGAGYTF.

The chain links TRBV7-8 to TRBJ2-5; maybe TRBD2 (5 bases). Per germline, CDR1 SGHVS and CDR2 FQNEAQ. The V and J ends lost 2 bases and 4 bases respectively, with 8 bases between them. The CDR3 is 13 residues long. The CDR3: CASSLFRGETQYF. CDR3 nucleotide sequence: TGTGCCAGCAGCTTATTTCGGGGAGAGACCCAGTACTTC. Looking up the rest from reference TRBV7-8 and TRBJ2-5 gives the full variable domain: GAGVSQSPRYKVAKRGQDVALRCDPISGHVSLFWYQQALGQGPEFLTYFQNEAQLDKSGLPSDRFFAERPEGSVSTLKIQRTQQEDSAVYLCASSLFRGETQYFGPGTRLLVL.

The V gene is TRBV6-5, the J gene TRBJ2-3; unclear D gene. The V gene's germline CDR1 is MNHEY and CDR2 SVGAGI. The length of the CDR3 is 10 residues. Trimming left V 4 bases short and J 4 bases short, with 0 bases between. CDR3 coding DNA: TGTGCCAGCAGTTCAGATACGCAGTATTTT. Its translation is CASSSDTQYF.